A selection of T cell receptor beta chains follows, all from one sample in a study of blood T cell repertoires in COVID-19. Method: immunoSEQ multiplex PCR; TCRdb's copy keeps in-frame clones and lacks some. Among under 85,000 clones listed, around 83% were seen once. Material for sequencing was peripheral blood. These receptors were taken from a man older than 75 with acute or convalescent COVID-19. Each CDR3 is given with its conserved first and last residue. The D gene is left open where the match is weak. Some rows have no size entry. The others give once, few or many, or a class for an expanded clone.

v_gene,d_gene,len,j_gene,abundance,CDR3nt,CDR3aa
TRBV6-5,NA,16,TRBJ2-7,NA,TGTGCCAGCAGTTACCAAAGGCCAGGACAGACCTACGAGCAGTACTTC,CASSYQRPGQTYEQYF
TRBV19,NA,14,TRBJ2-7,NA,TGTGCCAGTAGCCCCAAGAGGGGAGGCGACGAGCAGTACTTC,CASSPKRGGDEQYF
TRBV9,NA,13,TRBJ1-6,few,TGTGCCAGCTCGTCAGGGGAAGTTTCACCCCTCCACTTT,CASSSGEVSPLHF
TRBV29-1,NA,13,TRBJ1-2,few,TGCAGCGCTGAGGAGACAGTTAACTATGGCTACACCTTC,CSAEETVNYGYTF
TRBV18,TRBD2,18,TRBJ2-1,NA,TGTGCCAGCAGGGGACTAGCGGGGGGGCCCCTTCAATACAATGAGCAGTTCTTC,CASRGLAGGPLQYNEQFF
TRBV5-1,TRBD1,16,TRBJ2-1,NA,TGCGCCAGCAGCGGGGGACAGGGATTAGTTAGGGATGAGCAGTTCTTC,CASSGGQGLVRDEQFF
TRBV7-7,TRBD2,13,TRBJ2-1,NA,TGTGCCCTAACTAGCGGGAGATACAATGAGCAGTTCTTC,CALTSGRYNEQFF
TRBV7-2,TRBD1,14,TRBJ2-1,NA,TGTGCCAGCAGCTTTTCCGGGACAGGGGTAGAGCAGTTCTTC,CASSFSGTGVEQFF
TRBV23-1,NA,15,TRBJ1-1,few,TGCGCCAGCAGTCAATCGGCAGGGTCAAACACTGAAGCTTTCTTT,CASSQSAGSNTEAFF
TRBV19,NA,17,TRBJ2-6,NA,TGTGCCAGTAGTATCTCAAACCTTCAGGGGATTGCCAACGTCCTGACTTTC,CASSISNLQGIANVLTF
TRBV5-1,NA,13,TRBJ1-5,NA,TGCGCCAGCAGCTTGACAGGGCTTCAGCCCCAGCATTTT,CASSLTGLQPQHF
TRBV28,NA,14,TRBJ1-5,NA,TGTGCCAGCTGCACAGGGAGATTCTATCAGCCCCAGCATTTT,CASCTGRFYQPQHF
TRBV9,NA,12,TRBJ2-3,NA,TGTGCCAGCAGCGTACCGGGAGATACGCAGTATTTT,CASSVPGDTQYF
TRBV6-5,TRBD1,14,TRBJ1-5,NA,TGTGCCAGCAGACCAACAGGGGGCCGCCAGCCCCAGCATTTT,CASRPTGGRQPQHF
TRBV6-5,NA,15,TRBJ2-7,NA,TGTGCCAGCAGTTACTCGGGCAGGGGCGGCTACGAGCAGTACTTC,CASSYSGRGGYEQYF
TRBV2,TRBD2,21,TRBJ2-3,NA,TGTGCCAGCAGTGAATCGGTGCCCGGGCCTAGCGGGAGGGAGAGGACAGATACGCAGTATTTT,CASSESVPGPSGRERTDTQYF
TRBV10-3,TRBD1,20,TRBJ2-1,NA,TGTGCCATCAGTGAGTGGGAAACCTACTACCGGGACAGGGGTTCCAATGAGCAGTTCTTC,CAISEWETYYRDRGSNEQFF
TRBV27,NA,14,TRBJ1-2,NA,TGTGCCAGCAGTTTAAGGGAAACAGGGTGGGATCTCACCTTC,CASSLRETGWDLTF